The entry below describes one T cell receptor (beta chain). Each participant's cohort was designated according to participant-reported clinical history. Before they entered the study, exposed participants had met a COVID-19 case within 2 weeks. How the authors handled the data: Estimates of nucleated cell counts were drawn from the amplification of reference gene primers. Produced via immunoSEQ multiplex PCR; TCRdb's table is partial and in-frame only. That table supplies the V and J calls and clone size; D and trimming were determined from the DNA. Of roughly 280,000 clones listed, 85% to 95% are singletons. These data come from a study of blood T cell repertoires in COVID-19. Study as a whole: T cells, B-cell-depleted T cells, or PBMCs provided the cDNA or gDNA that served as material.

Trimming left V 7 bases short and J 5 bases short, with 9 bases between. Per germline, CDR1 LNHDA and CDR2 SQIVND (reference sequence). The CDR3 has 12 residues. The specimen sequenced was PBMCs or T cells enriched from blood (not recorded which). This TCR derives from a man aged 35 to 55 who had been exposed to COVID-19. This chain joins TRBV19 and TRBJ2-1, with a possible D match to TRBD2 (5 bases). The CDR3 region has the DNA TGTGCCAGTACCGGGATCAACAATGAGCAGTTCTTC. This codes for CASTGINNEQFF.